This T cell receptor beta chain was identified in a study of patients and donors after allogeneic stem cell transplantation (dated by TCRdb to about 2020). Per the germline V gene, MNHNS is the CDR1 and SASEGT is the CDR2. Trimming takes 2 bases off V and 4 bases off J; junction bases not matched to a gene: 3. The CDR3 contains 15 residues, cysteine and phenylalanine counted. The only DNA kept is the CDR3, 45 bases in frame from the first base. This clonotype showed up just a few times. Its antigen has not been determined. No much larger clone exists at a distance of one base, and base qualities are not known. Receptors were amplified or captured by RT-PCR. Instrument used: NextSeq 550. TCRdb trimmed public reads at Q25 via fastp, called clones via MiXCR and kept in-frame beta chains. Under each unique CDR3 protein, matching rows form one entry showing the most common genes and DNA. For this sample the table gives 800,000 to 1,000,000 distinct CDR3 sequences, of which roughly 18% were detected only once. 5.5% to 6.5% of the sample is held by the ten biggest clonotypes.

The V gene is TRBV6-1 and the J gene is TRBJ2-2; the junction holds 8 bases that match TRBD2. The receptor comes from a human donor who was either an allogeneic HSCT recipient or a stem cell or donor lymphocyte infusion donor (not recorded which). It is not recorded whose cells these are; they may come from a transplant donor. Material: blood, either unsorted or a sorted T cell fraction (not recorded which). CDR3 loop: CASSELSGGTGELFF. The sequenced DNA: TGTGCCAGCAGTGAATTGAGCGGGGGCACCGGGGAGCTGTTTTTT.